This is a list of T cell receptor beta chains from one sample in a study of pediatric ulcerative colitis. Clones were sequenced by immunoSEQ multiplex PCR, and TCRdb holds only the in-frame ones, with some missing. The sample includes tens of thousands of clones, around four fifths of them seen just once. The specimen sequenced was blood. The source of these receptors is a boy aged 5-17 years with moderate ulcerative colitis. CDR3s include the opening cysteine and the closing phenylalanine or tryptophan. The D gene is left open where the match is weak. The listing skips clone size in some rows; elsewhere it reads once, few, many or a size class.

TRBV6-6	.	TRBJ1-2	15	few	CASSSTGIGRDGYTF
TRBV2	.	TRBJ2-7	13	few	CASTFGRSYEQYF
TRBV5-5	.	TRBJ2-7	11	.	CASSFEAAQYF
TRBV7-2	.	TRBJ2-7	11	.	CASSFTYEQYF
TRBV7-3	.	TRBJ2-2	18	.	CASSLNVATIANTGELFF
TRBV4-3	TRBD1	TRBJ2-1	13	.	CASSFAGGNEQFF
TRBV5-6	.	TRBJ1-1	12	.	CASSFTRHEAFF
TRBV30	.	TRBJ2-1	12	.	CAWSVPSHEQFF
TRBV5-4	TRBD2	TRBJ2-7	17	.	CASSLEFGGLAGYEQYF
TRBV15	TRBD2	TRBJ2-7	15	.	CATSLLAESSYEQYF
TRBV5-8	.	TRBJ1-1	14	.	CASSLLWTDTEAFF
TRBV19	TRBD1	TRBJ2-3	15	.	CASSTQQGLTDTQYF
TRBV10-2	TRBD1	TRBJ1-1	13	.	CASSTGVNTEAFF
TRBV18	.	TRBJ2-7	14	.	CASSPPSISYEQYF
TRBV14	.	TRBJ1-2	15	.	CASSQVGGTSRGYTF
TRBV7-9	.	TRBJ1-5	13	.	CASSTGPNQPQHF
TRBV6-6	.	TRBJ2-1	13	once	CASSSRSHRPVIF
TRBV14	TRBD2	TRBJ2-7	17	.	CASSLHRTSGRWYEQYF
TRBV5-6	TRBD1	TRBJ1-4	16	once	CASSYGTGATNEKLFF
TRBV27	.	TRBJ1-1	14	.	CASTPQGRSTEAFF
TRBV7-3	.	TRBJ2-1	16	.	CASSLTFTSSYNEQFF
TRBV7-2	.	TRBJ2-5	15	.	CASSLIGLQQETQYF
TRBV4-1	TRBD1	TRBJ2-7	14	once	CASSQPEQGNEQYF
TRBV6-6	.	TRBJ2-5	13	.	CASSFTRRETQYF
TRBV15	TRBD2	TRBJ2-3	17	.	CATSGRLTLAGTDTQYF
TRBV7-2	.	TRBJ2-7	12	.	CASSLSLYEQYF
TRBV4-1	TRBD2	TRBJ2-5	16	.	CASSQLGLAGGETQYF
TRBV27	.	TRBJ1-6	18	once	CASGNPEGGRFYNSPLHF
TRBV6-1	.	TRBJ2-2	14	.	CASRRARGNGELFF
TRBV14	.	TRBJ1-5	13	.	CASSQDQGYPQHF
TRBV11-2	TRBD1	TRBJ1-2	14	.	CASSPITGTVGYTF
TRBV5-6	.	TRBJ2-4	15	.	CASSLASLAKNIQYF
TRBV19	.	TRBJ1-2	14	few	CASSNTGATYGYTF
TRBV30	TRBD2	TRBJ2-5	14	.	CAWARLATWETQYF
TRBV25-1	.	TRBJ1-1	15	.	CASSEWVGQNTEAFF
TRBV30	.	TRBJ1-2	14	.	CAWSVVGSNYGYTF
TRBV16	.	TRBJ1-4	14	.	CASSQESAYEKLFF
TRBV19	TRBD1	TRBJ2-1	16	.	CASSNRRQGPYNEQFF
TRBV25-1	.	TRBJ2-5	15	.	CASSDRAGFGETQYF
TRBV19	.	TRBJ1-1	12	.	CASSMPGVQCDF
TRBV5-5	.	TRBJ2-7	14	.	CASSLGRGSYEQYF
TRBV28	TRBD1	TRBJ2-4	16	.	CASSSYRGLLQNIQYF
TRBV27	TRBD1	TRBJ1-6	14	.	CASTLQGSNSPLHF
TRBV29-1	.	TRBJ1-1	14	.	CSVEFNRLNTEAFF
TRBV4-1	TRBD2	TRBJ2-1	15	.	CASSQAGTRRNEQFF
TRBV27	.	TRBJ1-1	13	.	CASSFSANTEAFF
TRBV5-4	TRBD1	TRBJ1-4	14	.	CASSGTGDREKLFF
TRBV4-1	TRBD1	TRBJ2-6	19	.	CASSHAGGQGSSGANVLTF